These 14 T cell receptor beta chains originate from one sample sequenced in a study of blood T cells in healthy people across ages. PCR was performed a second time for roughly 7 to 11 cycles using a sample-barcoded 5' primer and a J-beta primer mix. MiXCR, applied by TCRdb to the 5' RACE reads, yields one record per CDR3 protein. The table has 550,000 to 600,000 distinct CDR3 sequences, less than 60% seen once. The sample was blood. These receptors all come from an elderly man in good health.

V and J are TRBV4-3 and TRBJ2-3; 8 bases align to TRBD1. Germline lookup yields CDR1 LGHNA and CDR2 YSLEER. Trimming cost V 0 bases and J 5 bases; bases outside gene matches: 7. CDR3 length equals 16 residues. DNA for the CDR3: TGCGCCAGCAGCCAAGATGCAGGGGGCTTAGGAGATACGCAGTATTTT. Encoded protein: CASSQDAGGLGDTQYF.

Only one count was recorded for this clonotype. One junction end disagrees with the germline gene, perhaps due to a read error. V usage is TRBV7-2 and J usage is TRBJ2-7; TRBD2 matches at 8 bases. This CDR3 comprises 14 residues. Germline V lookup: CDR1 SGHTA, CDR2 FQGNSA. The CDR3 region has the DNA TGTGCCAGCAGCCTCGGGACTAGGGTGGGCGAGCAGTGCTTC. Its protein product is CASSLGTRVGEQCF.

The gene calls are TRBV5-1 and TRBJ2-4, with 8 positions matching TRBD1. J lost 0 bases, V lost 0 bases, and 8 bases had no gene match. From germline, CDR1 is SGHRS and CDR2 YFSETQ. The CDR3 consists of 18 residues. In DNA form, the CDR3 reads TGCGCCAGCAGCTTGGCCCTGGGGACAGGAGTAGCCAAAAACATTCAGTACTTC. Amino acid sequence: CASSLALGTGVAKNIQYF. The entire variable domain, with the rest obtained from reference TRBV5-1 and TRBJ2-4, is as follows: KAGVTQTPRYLIKTRGQQVTLSCSPISGHRSVSWYQQTPGQGLQFLFEYFSETQRNKGNFPGRFSGRQFSNSRSEMNVSTLELGDSALYLCASSLALGTGVAKNIQYFGAGTRLSVL.

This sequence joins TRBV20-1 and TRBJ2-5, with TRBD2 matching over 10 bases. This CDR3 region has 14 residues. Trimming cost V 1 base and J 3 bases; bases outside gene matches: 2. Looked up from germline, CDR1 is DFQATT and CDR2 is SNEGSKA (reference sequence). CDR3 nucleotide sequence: TGCAGTGCTAGAGGAACTAGCGGGAAAGAGACCCAGTACTTC. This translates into CSARGTSGKETQYF.

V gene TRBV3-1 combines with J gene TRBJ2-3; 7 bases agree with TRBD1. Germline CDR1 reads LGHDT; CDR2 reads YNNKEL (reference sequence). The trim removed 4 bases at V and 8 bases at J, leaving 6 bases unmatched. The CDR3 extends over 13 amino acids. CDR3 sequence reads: CASSPTGLVTQYF. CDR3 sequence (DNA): TGTGCCAGCAGCCCGACAGGGCTGGTTACGCAGTATTTT.

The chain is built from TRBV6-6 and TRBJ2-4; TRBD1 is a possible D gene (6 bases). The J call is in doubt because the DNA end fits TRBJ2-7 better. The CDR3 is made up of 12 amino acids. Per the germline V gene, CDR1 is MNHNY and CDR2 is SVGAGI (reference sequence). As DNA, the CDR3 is TGTGCCAGCAGGTGGGACACCTACGAGCAGTACTTC. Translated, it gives CASRWDTYEQYF.

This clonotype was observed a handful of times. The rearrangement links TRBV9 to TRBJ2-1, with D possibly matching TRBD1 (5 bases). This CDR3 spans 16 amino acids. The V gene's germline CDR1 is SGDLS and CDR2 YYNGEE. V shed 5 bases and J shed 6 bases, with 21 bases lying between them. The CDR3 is CASSQQGVSPANEQFF. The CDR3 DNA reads TGTGCCAGCAGTCAGCAAGGGGTCTCCCCAGCCAATGAGCAGTTCTTC. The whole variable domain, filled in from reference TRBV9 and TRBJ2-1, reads DSGVTQTPKHLITATGQRVTLRCSPRSGDLSVYWYQQSLDQGLQFLIQYYNGEERAKGNILERFSAQQFPDLHSELNLSSLELGDSALYFCASSQQGVSPANEQFFGPGTRLTVL.

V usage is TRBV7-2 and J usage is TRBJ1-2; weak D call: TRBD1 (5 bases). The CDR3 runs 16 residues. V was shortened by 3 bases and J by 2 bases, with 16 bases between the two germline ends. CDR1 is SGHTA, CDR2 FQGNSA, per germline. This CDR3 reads CASSFRGAQTNYGYTF. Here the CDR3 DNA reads TGTGCCAGCAGCTTTAGAGGGGCCCAGACGAACTATGGCTACACCTTC.

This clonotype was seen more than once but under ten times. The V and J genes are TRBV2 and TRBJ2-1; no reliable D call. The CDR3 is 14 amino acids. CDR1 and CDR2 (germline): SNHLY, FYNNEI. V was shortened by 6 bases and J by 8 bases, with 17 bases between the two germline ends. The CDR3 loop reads CASSPARGPYEQFF. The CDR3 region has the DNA TGTGCCAGCAGCCCTGCTAGAGGTCCCTATGAGCAGTTCTTC.

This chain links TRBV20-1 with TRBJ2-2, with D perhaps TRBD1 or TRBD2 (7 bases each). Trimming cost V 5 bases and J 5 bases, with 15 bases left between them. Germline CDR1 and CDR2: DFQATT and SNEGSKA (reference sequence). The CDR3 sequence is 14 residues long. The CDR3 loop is CSAPGGVDTGELFF. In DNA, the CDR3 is TGCAGTGCTCCAGGGGGGGTAGATACCGGGGAGCTGTTTTTT.

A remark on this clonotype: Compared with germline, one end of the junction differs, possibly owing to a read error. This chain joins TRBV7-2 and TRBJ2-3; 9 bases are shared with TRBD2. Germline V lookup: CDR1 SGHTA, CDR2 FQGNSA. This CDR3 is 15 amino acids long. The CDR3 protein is CACSLEAGGWGTQYF. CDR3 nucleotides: TGTGCCTGCAGCTTAGAAGCGGGGGGTTGGGGTACGCAGTATTTT.

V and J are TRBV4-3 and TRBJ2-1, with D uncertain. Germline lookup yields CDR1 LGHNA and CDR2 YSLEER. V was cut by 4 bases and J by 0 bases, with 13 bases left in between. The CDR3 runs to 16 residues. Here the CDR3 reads CASSPRISASYNEQFF. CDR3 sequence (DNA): TGCGCCAGCAGCCCGAGGATCTCGGCCTCCTACAATGAGCAGTTCTTC.

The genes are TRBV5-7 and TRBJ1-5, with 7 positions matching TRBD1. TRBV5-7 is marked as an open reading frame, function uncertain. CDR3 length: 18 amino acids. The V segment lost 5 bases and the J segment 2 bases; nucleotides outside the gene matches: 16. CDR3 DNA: TGTGCCAGCAGGGGAGACAGGGAGTGCGGGTTGGGCAATCAGCCCCAGCATTTT. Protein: CASRGDRECGLGNQPQHF.

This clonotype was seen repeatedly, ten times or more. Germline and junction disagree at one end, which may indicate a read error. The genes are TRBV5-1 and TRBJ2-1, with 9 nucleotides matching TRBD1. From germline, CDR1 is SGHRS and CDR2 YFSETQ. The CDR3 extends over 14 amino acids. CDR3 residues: CASSLGQGNNEQFF. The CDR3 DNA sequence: TGTGCCAGCAGCTTAGGACAGGGGAATAATGAGCAGTTCTTC.